Sequencing of this TCR beta chain was carried out in a study of blood T cell repertoires in COVID-19. Across the study: Sites across the United States, Italy and Spain contributed samples from acute and convalescent COVID-19. From T cells, B-cell-depleted T cells, or PBMCs came the material, which was cDNA or gDNA.

Authors' data handling: It was from reference gene primer amplification that nucleated cell counts were estimated. TCRdb's table, derived via immunoSEQ multiplex PCR, lists solely in-frame clones and lacks some. V and J calls plus clone size are reproduced from that table; the DNA served to infer D and trimming. The table has hundreds of thousands of clones, around 86% seen once. Trimming shortened V by 2 bases and J by 0 bases, and 4 bases separated the two germline ends. This CDR3 contains 14 residues. Germline CDR1 is MNHEY and CDR2 is SVGAGI. This sequence joins TRBV6-5 and TRBJ1-4; D unclear. The sample was peripheral blood. This sequence originates from a woman aged 25-40 years with active or convalescent COVID-19. The CDR3 DNA reads as TGTGCCAGCAGTTACGCTACAACTAATGAAAAACTGTTTTTT. As protein: CASSYATTNEKLFF.